This TCR beta chain is drawn from a study of T cells in Graves' hyperthyroidism and ophthalmopathy. Diagnosis rested on symptoms, serum thyroxine and TRAb, thyroid ultrasound, and orbital computed tomography. From RNA transcripts, TCR beta CDR3 regions were amplified. The HTBI primer set served for first-round RT-PCR of the TCR CDR3. TCRdb fed the multiplex PCR reads into MiXCR, producing one record per CDR3 protein. The sample shows around 300,000 distinct CDR3 sequences, around 22% of them seen only once. Trimming cost V 1 base and J 5 bases, with 14 bases left between them. The germline gives CDR1 SGHTA, CDR2 FQGNSA. There are 15 residues in the CDR3. Overall study results and limits: Expanded thyroid clonotypes (above 0.001) were mostly also found in blood. Prediction of ophthalmopathy progression came a median around 6.5 months pre-onset. Stable hyperthyroidism and ophthalmopathy were separated using 13 V-J signatures.

The sample holds many counts of this clonotype. The target antigen is unknown. The chain has TRBV7-2 and TRBJ1-1; D gene ambiguous. The origin of this receptor is a man aged 30 to 45 with Graves' ophthalmopathy. Source material: blood. In nucleotides, the CDR3 is TGTGCCAGCAGCTTAGAGGTGGGGAGGTGGACTGAAGCTTTCTTT. Amino acids: CASSLEVGRWTEAFF.